This T cell receptor (beta chain) appears in the sequencing data of a study of T cell responses to AZD1222 COVID-19 vaccine. Looking at the study overall: Recipients boosted at about 4 weeks or about 12 weeks are pooled. Whole-study results and caveats: Baseline antibody screening turned up just six or seven seropositive AZD1222 recipients. There were mostly white British donors and more females than males, and clonal diversity was possibly underestimated.

The V gene end was trimmed by 4 bases and the J gene end by 5 bases; junction bases not matched to a gene: 13. Germline assignment: CDR1 SEHNR and CDR2 FQNEAQ (reference sequence). The CDR3 is made up of 16 amino acids. Assay used: immunoSEQ multiplex PCR; TCRdb lists only in-frame clones, some missing. Counted here are about 130,000 clones, about 89% occurring once; the ten biggest clones make up roughly 6.3%. Comment on this clone: The target antigen is unknown.

The clonotype was recovered from an adult in good health. This specimen consisted of peripheral blood, obtained on day 0 of AZD1222 vaccination. The chain is built from TRBV7-9 and TRBJ2-5; 7 bases map to TRBD1. The CDR3 DNA reads as TGTGCCAGCAGCTACGTTTTGACAGGGTTGGGGGAGACCCAGTACTTC. Translating gives CASSYVLTGLGETQYF.